This T cell receptor (beta chain) is from a study of cytomegalovirus exposure and HLA in healthy donors. In this sample, this clone turned up a few times. CDR3 length equals 16 residues. V was cut by 2 bases and J by 1 base, with 14 bases left in between. Germline CDR1 is SGHDT and CDR2 is YYEEEE. PCR employed 60 Vbeta and 13 Jbeta primers. TCRdb's copy holds only in-frame clones and misses some; the assay was immunoSEQ multiplex PCR. The repertoire holds about 120,000 clones, with roughly 82% as singletons. The specimen sequenced was PBMCs. The genes are TRBV5-6 and TRBJ2-3; perhaps TRBD2 as D (6 bases). The source is a middle-aged woman in good health and CMV-seropositive. CDR3 region: CASSFIRRGGTDTQYF. In DNA, the CDR3 is TGTGCCAGCAGCTTTATACGGAGGGGAGGCACAGATACGCAGTATTTT. Variable domain in full (rest from reference TRBV5-6 and TRBJ2-3): DAGVTQSPTHLIKTRGQQVTLRCSPKSGHDTVSWYQQALGQGPQFIFQYYEEEERQRGNFPDRFSGHQFPNYSSELNVNALLLGDSALYLCASSFIRRGGTDTQYFGPGTRLTVL.